The 5 T cell receptor beta chains below all came from one sample that was sequenced in a study of shared clonotypes between healthy human individuals. The method was immunoSEQ multiplex PCR; TCRdb's version includes in-frame clones alone and lacks a portion of them. The sample includes some 1,400,000 clones, approximately 96% seen only once; the top ten take more than 0.9%. The sample comprised naive CD4+ T cells sorted from blood. Subset of the sample: CD45RA+ positively selected. Receptors originate from a man younger than 45 in good health.

This clone was seen only once. V and J are TRBV12-1 and TRBJ1-4; TRBD1, the table's D call, lacks a check against the DNA. TRBV12-1 has pseudogene status. The CDR3 runs 15 residues. DNA for the CDR3: TGTGCCAGCAGCTTTGCGCGGCAGGGGGCGGGGAAACTGTTTTTT. Its protein product is CASSFARQGAGKLFF.

The V gene is TRBV15, the J gene TRBJ2-7; D might be TRBD2 (6 bases). Looked up from germline, CDR1 is LNHNV and CDR2 is YYDKDF (reference sequence). Deletions cut 0 bases from V and 6 bases from J, with 9 bases between. This CDR3 region has 13 residues. CDR3 nucleotide sequence: TGTGCCACCAGCAGAGATCTAGCGCGCGAGCAGTACTTC. This codes for CATSRDLAREQYF.

The rearrangement links TRBV9 to TRBJ2-1; 12 positions agree with TRBD2. The germline gives CDR1 SGDLS, CDR2 YYNGEE. The CDR3 is 18 residues long. Losses at the gene ends were 0 bases for V and 0 bases for J; bases not matched to a gene: 4. CDR3 in amino acids: CASSVGLAGESSYNEQFF. The DNA for the CDR3 is TGTGCCAGCAGCGTAGGACTAGCGGGAGAGAGCTCCTACAATGAGCAGTTCTTC.

The chain has TRBV5-1 and TRBJ2-7, with TRBD1 matching 7 bases. The CDR3 runs 13 residues. Per germline, CDR1 SGHRS and CDR2 YFSETQ. The V and J ends lost 3 bases and 5 bases, in that order; junction bases with no gene match: 5. The CDR3 reads CASSSTGIDEQYF. Here the CDR3 DNA reads TGCGCCAGCAGCTCGACAGGGATTGACGAGCAGTACTTC.

This clone was seen only once. This sequence joins TRBV4-1 and TRBJ2-3, with 7 nucleotides matching TRBD2. V lost 0 bases and J lost 6; bases outside the gene matches: 6. The CDR3 spans 15 residues. In germline, CDR1 is MGHRA, CDR2 YSYEKL. In DNA form, the CDR3 reads TGCGCCAGCAGCCAAGAGGTGGCGGGAGCGGATACGCAGTATTTT. As protein: CASSQEVAGADTQYF.